These 20 T cell receptor beta chains came from one sample sequenced in a study of early T cells in non-severe SARS-CoV-2 infection. A single record per CDR3 protein comes from TCRdb applying MiXCR to the 5' RACE reads. Seen here are some 40,000 distinct CDR3 sequences, about 8% observed once, and the top ten hold roughly an eighth. Source: whole blood, taken at baseline. The receptors shown here come from an adult who was a healthcare worker with PCR-confirmed SARS-CoV-2 infection or an uninfected control (not recorded which).

This clonotype came up a few times. This chain links TRBV24-1 with TRBJ2-3; maybe TRBD1 (6 bases). Germline-derived CDR1 and CDR2 are KGHDR and SFDVKD. This CDR3 is 11 amino acids long. V gave up 9 bases and J gave up 6 bases, with 9 bases separating them. The CDR3 sequence is CATGGSDTQYF. As DNA, the CDR3 is TGTGCCACCGGGGGCTCCGATACGCAGTATTTT.

The sample holds a few counts of this clonotype. The rearrangement links TRBV28 to TRBJ1-3; D unresolved. The length of the CDR3 is 15 residues. Germline values: CDR1 MDHEN, CDR2 SYDVKM. V shed 3 bases and J shed 0 bases, with 9 bases lying between them. The CDR3 DNA is TGTGCCAGCAGTTTGGGCCGTATCTCTGGAAACACCATATATTTT. Its protein is CASSLGRISGNTIYF.

The chain combines TRBV5-1 with TRBJ2-5; a possible D gene is TRBD2 (6 bases). CDR3 length: 14 amino acids. Germline loops: CDR1 SGHRS, CDR2 YFSETQ. The V end was cut by 4 bases, the J end by 5 bases, with 15 bases between. The CDR3 sequence: CASSKTRRAETQYF. The CDR3 region has the DNA TGCGCCAGCAGCAAGACTAGAAGGGCGGAGACCCAGTACTTC.

This clonotype was observed at least ten times. Here the CDR3 DNA reads TGTGCCAGCAGTGAAGCGCGGAAGAGGAAGAACACTGAAGCTTTCTTT. This sequence encodes CASSEARKRKNTEAFF. The chain links TRBV6-1 to TRBJ1-1; D unclear. Germline CDR1 reads MNHNS; CDR2 reads SASEGT. V was clipped by 0 bases and J by 1 base, with 12 bases between them. The CDR3 runs 16 residues.

This clonotype appeared many times. V usage is TRBV13 and J usage is TRBJ2-5; D possibly corresponds to TRBD1 (6 bases). Germline-derived CDR1 and CDR2 are PRHDT and FYEKMQ (reference sequence). The CDR3 length is 15 residues. Trimming removed 5 bases at V and 3 bases at J, with 16 bases between. The CDR3 here is CASSPGWGREETQYF. The CDR3 bases are TGTGCCAGCAGCCCCGGATGGGGGCGCGAAGAGACCCAGTACTTC.

This clonotype was counted between two and nine times. J is TRBJ2-3 and V is TRBV9; D perhaps matches TRBD2 (6 bases). V gave up 0 bases and J gave up 2 bases, with 10 bases separating them. Germline V gene data show CDR1 as SGDLS and CDR2 as YYNGEE. CDR3 length equals 15 residues. The CDR3 sequence is CASSVAGGYTDTQYF. The CDR3 nucleotides read TGTGCCAGCAGCGTAGCCGGGGGATACACAGATACGCAGTATTTT.

The V and J genes are TRBV18 and TRBJ1-6; no reliable D call. This CDR3 has 15 residues. The V gene's germline CDR1 is KGHSH and CDR2 LQKENI. V was cut by 2 bases and J by 7 bases, with 12 bases left in between. The CDR3 region has the DNA TGTGCCAGCTCACCATCCGTGGTGTTGAATTCACCCCTCCACTTT. Protein sequence: CASSPSVVLNSPLHF.

This clonotype appeared a few times. The J gene is TRBJ1-1, the V gene TRBV12-3 or TRBV12-4; 11 nucleotides align to TRBD1. V shed 3 bases, J shed 4 bases, and the junction held 4 bases outside the gene matches. This CDR3 spans 15 amino acids. For the CDR3, the DNA is TGTGCCAGCAGTTTGACCGGGACAGGGGGCACTGAAGCTTTCTTT. Residues: CASSLTGTGGTEAFF.

The chain uses TRBV19 and TRBJ1-2; D gene ambiguous. Germline loops: CDR1 LNHDA, CDR2 SQIVND (reference sequence). CDR3 length: 12 amino acids. The germline V and J ends were trimmed by 4 bases and 7 bases, with 10 bases remaining between them. In DNA form, the CDR3 reads TGTGCCAGTAGTACATTGCCCGCTGGCTACACCTTC. Translating gives CASSTLPAGYTF. The full variable domain, completed using reference TRBV19 and TRBJ1-2, is DGGITQSPKYLFRKEGQNVTLSCEQNLNHDAMYWYRQDPGQGLRLIYYSQIVNDFQKGDIAEGYSVSREKKESFPLTVTSAQKNPTAFYLCASSTLPAGYTFGSGTRLTVV.

Only a few counts were recorded for this clonotype. The gene calls are TRBV6-2 or TRBV6-3 and TRBJ2-7; maybe TRBD1 (6 bases). The CDR3 runs 13 residues. V gave up 5 bases and J gave up 6 bases, with 14 bases separating them. Per the germline V gene, CDR1 is MNHEY and CDR2 is SVGEGT. Here the CDR3 DNA reads TGTGCCAGCAGTGATGAACAGGGTTCCGAGCAGTACTTC. Its translation is CASSDEQGSEQYF.

This clonotype came up many times. The chain has TRBV6-6 and TRBJ2-1; D ambiguous. Germline-derived CDR1 and CDR2 are MNHNY and SVGAGI (reference sequence). Trimming shortened V by 2 bases and J by 2 bases, and 7 bases separated the two germline ends. The CDR3 sequence is 14 residues long. CDR3 loop: CASSYAATYNEQFF. CDR3 DNA sequence: TGTGCCAGCAGTTACGCCGCTACCTACAATGAGCAGTTCTTC.

This chain connects TRBV25-1 to TRBJ1-2; 8 nucleotides match TRBD1. Germline V lookup: CDR1 MGHDK, CDR2 SYGVNS. The CDR3 extends over 14 amino acids. Trimming at V came to 4 bases and at J to 8 bases, leaving 9 bases not matched to a gene. CDR3 coding DNA: TGTGCCAGCAGTGCCCCAGGGGGCGAAAAGGGCTACACCTTC. It codes for CASSAPGGEKGYTF.

This clonotype was seen a few times. This chain connects TRBV7-2 to TRBJ2-5, with no clear D. Trimming shortened V by 6 bases and J by 3 bases, and 11 bases separated the two germline ends. The CDR3 totals 13 residues. Germline-derived CDR1 and CDR2 are SGHTA and FQGNSA. CDR3 loop: CASREVGEETQYF. The CDR3 region has the DNA TGTGCCAGCAGGGAAGTAGGCGAAGAGACCCAGTACTTC.

The V call is TRBV2, the J call TRBJ1-2; D not resolved. V was cut by 8 bases and J by 7 bases, with 14 bases left in between. The CDR3 runs 12 residues. Germline CDR1 is SNHLY and CDR2 is FYNNEI. Here the CDR3 DNA reads TGTGCCAGCCAAACCGACAAGTTTGGCTACACCTTC. Encoded protein: CASQTDKFGYTF.

This clonotype came up a few times. The rearrangement links TRBV14 to TRBJ1-6, with D perhaps TRBD1 (6 bases). Trimming took 4 bases from V and 7 from J, leaving 11 bases between them. The CDR3 runs 14 residues. The germline gives CDR1 SGHDN, CDR2 FVKESK. CDR3 sequence (DNA): TGTGCCAGCAGCCTAAATCAGGGGAATTCACCCCTCCACTTT. Its protein product is CASSLNQGNSPLHF.

The chain employs TRBV11-2 and TRBJ2-7, with D unresolved. This CDR3 spans 13 amino acids. Germline-derived CDR1 and CDR2 are SGHAT and FQNNGV. Trimming removed 0 bases from V and 2 bases from J, with 5 bases in between. The CDR3 sequence: CASSLDPPYEQYF. CDR3 nucleotides: TGTGCCAGCAGCTTAGATCCCCCCTACGAGCAGTACTTC.

The sample holds many counts of this clonotype. V is TRBV9 and J is TRBJ1-5; D gene uncertain. Germline CDR1 SGDLS, CDR2 YYNGEE. The CDR3 consists of 13 residues. Trimming took 0 bases from V and 5 from J, leaving 6 bases between them. The CDR3 region is CASSVEPHQPQHF. The CDR3 nucleotides are TGTGCCAGCAGCGTAGAACCCCATCAGCCCCAGCATTTT.

The sample holds many counts of this clonotype. The chain employs TRBV20-1 and TRBJ2-2, with 13 bases aligning to TRBD2. Germline values: CDR1 DFQATT, CDR2 SNEGSKA (reference sequence). The CDR3 consists of 19 residues. The V and J ends lost 2 bases and 3 bases, in that order; junction bases with no gene match: 12. In DNA form, the CDR3 reads TGCAGTGCTAGATTACCGACTAGCGGGGGGCGCAGGTACACCGGGGAGCTGTTTTTT. Protein product: CSARLPTSGGRRYTGELFF.

This clonotype was detected only a few times. The chain employs TRBV24-1 and TRBJ2-2, with D perhaps matching TRBD2 (6 bases). V was pared by 10 bases and J by 7 bases, with 15 bases between. The length of the CDR3 is 13 residues. Germline CDR1 reads KGHDR; CDR2 reads SFDVKD. In DNA form, the CDR3 reads TGTGCCACACGTGCGGGGTTATACGGGGAGCTGTTTTTT. Amino acids: CATRAGLYGELFF.

The V and J genes are TRBV5-1 and TRBJ1-1; 7 bases fit TRBD1. V dropped 6 bases and J dropped 3; count of bases not matched to a gene: 8. Germline values: CDR1 SGHRS, CDR2 YFSETQ. This CDR3 region has 14 residues. CDR3 bases: TGCGCCAGCACCACGGGACAGCCCGACACTGAAGCTTTCTTT. Its protein product is CASTTGQPDTEAFF.